What follows describes a single T cell receptor (beta chain). The antigen is not known. This specimen belongs to a study of T cell responses to AZD1222 COVID-19 vaccine. The assay was immunoSEQ multiplex PCR, and TCRdb's table has in-frame clones only and misses some. The sample gives approximately 150,000 clones, 80% to 90% of which show up once; 2.9% is in the top ten. The CDR3 is 16 residues long. The germline gives CDR1 PRHDT, CDR2 FYEKMQ (reference sequence). V was pared by 0 bases and J by 2 bases, with 12 bases between. Findings and limits, study-wide: Two doses of AZD1222 preceded a rise in Spike-specific TCR breadth and depth. Repertoire samples came only from after the peak T cell response.

The sequencing here drew on peripheral blood, taken on day 0 of AZD1222 vaccination. This clonotype was sampled from an adult in good health. The gene calls are TRBV13 and TRBJ2-3; D gene ambiguous. In DNA form, the CDR3 reads TGTGCCAGCAGCTTAGGGGTGGCCGACAACACAGATACGCAGTATTTT. Amino acid sequence: CASSLGVADNTDTQYF.